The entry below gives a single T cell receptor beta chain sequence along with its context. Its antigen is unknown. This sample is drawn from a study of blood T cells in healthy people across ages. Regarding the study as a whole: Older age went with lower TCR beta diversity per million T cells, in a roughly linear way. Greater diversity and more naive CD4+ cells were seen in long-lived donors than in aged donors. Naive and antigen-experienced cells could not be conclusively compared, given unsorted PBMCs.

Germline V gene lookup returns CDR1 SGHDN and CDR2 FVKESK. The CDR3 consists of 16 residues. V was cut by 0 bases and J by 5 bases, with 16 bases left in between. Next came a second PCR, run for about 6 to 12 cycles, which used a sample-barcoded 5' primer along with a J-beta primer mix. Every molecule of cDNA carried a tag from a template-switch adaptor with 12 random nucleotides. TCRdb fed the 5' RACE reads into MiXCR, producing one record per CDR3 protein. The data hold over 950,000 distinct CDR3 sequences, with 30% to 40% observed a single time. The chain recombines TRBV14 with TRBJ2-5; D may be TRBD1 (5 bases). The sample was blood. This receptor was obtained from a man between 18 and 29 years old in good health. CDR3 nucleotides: TGTGCCAGCAGCCAAGATCAGGGTTCGTTTATTGAGACCCAGTACTTC. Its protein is CASSQDQGSFIETQYF.